This T cell receptor beta chain was profiled in a study of Graves' ophthalmopathy and Graves' hyperthyroidism. Symptoms, serum thyroxine and TRAb, thyroid ultrasound, and orbital computed tomography formed the diagnostic basis. RNA transcripts yielded amplified TCR beta CDR3 regions. The library came from an HTBI-primed first-round RT-PCR and a second-round multiplex PCR. TCRdb passed the multiplex PCR reads through MiXCR, listing each CDR3 protein once. The table records 900,000 to 1,200,000 distinct CDR3 sequences, roughly 35% of them present only once. Findings of the study overall: The majority of expanded thyroid clonotypes above 0.001 frequency also occurred in blood. Sensitivity of around 86% and specificity of less than 82% were achieved when a 13-signature model separated ophthalmopathy from stable hyperthyroidism.

The CDR3 covers 13 residues. Germline assignment: CDR1 SGHTA and CDR2 FQGTGA. V was shortened by 6 bases and J by 8 bases, with 16 bases between the two germline ends. On this clonotype: Its antigen is unknown.

V is TRBV7-3 and J is TRBJ1-2, with D tentatively TRBD1 (6 bases). The specimen sequenced was peripheral blood or thyroid tissue (not recorded which). The receptor was derived from an adult man with Graves' hyperthyroidism. The CDR3 DNA reads TGTGCCAGCAGTCCCCCGGGGGCTGGGGGCTACACCTTC. It codes for CASSPPGAGGYTF. Looking up the rest from reference TRBV7-3 and TRBJ1-2 gives the full variable domain: GAGVSQTPSNKVTEKGKYVELRCDPISGHTALYWYRQSLGQGPEFLIYFQGTGAADDSGLPNDRFFAVRPEGSVSTLKIQRTERGDSAVYLCASSPPGAGGYTFGSGTRLTVV.